These 15 T cell receptor beta chains were sequenced from one sample in a study of Tregs in tolerant kidney transplant recipients. Clones were read by immunoSEQ multiplex PCR, and TCRdb kept only the in-frame ones, dropping some. The table records under 100,000 clones, more than 90% of them present only once. Material: CD8+ T cells from blood. The source is a human donor in good health.

The chain combines TRBV7-6 with TRBJ2-3, with TRBD2 matching 8 bases. The CDR3 has 16 residues. Trimming removed 0 bases from V and 3 bases from J; junction bases left unmatched: 5. The germline CDR1 and CDR2 sequences are SGHVS and FNYEAQ. The CDR3 region is CASSLAYSGSTDTQYF. CDR3 DNA sequence: TGTGCCAGCAGCTTAGCGTACAGCGGGAGTACAGATACGCAGTATTTT.

The rearrangement links TRBV6-5 to TRBJ2-7; 8 positions agree with TRBD2. The V gene's germline CDR1 is MNHEY and CDR2 SVGAGI. This CDR3 is built from 13 residues. The ends lost 8 bases at V and 3 bases at J; junction bases unmatched: 6. CDR3 nucleotides: TGTGCCAGCGGAAGCGGGAGTTTCTACGAGCAGTACTTC. This codes for CASGSGSFYEQYF.

The gene calls are TRBV19 and TRBJ2-7; 8 bases fit TRBD1. J lost 2 bases, V lost 3 bases, and 3 bases had no gene match. The germline V gene has CDR1 LNHDA and CDR2 SQIVND (reference sequence). This CDR3 has 14 amino acids. CDR3 sequence: CASSIQGAPYEQYF. The CDR3 DNA reads as TGTGCCAGTAGTATTCAGGGGGCTCCCTACGAGCAGTACTTC.

The chain has TRBV27 and TRBJ1-2; 9 positions agree with TRBD1. The CDR3 covers 15 residues. Looked up from germline, CDR1 is MNHEY and CDR2 is SMNVEV (reference sequence). V lost 3 bases to trimming and J lost 8 bases; unmatched junction nucleotides: 10. CDR3 sequence: CASSLGAGTGKGYTF. The CDR3 DNA reads as TGTGCCAGCAGTTTGGGCGCCGGGACAGGGAAAGGCTACACCTTC.

The V and J genes are TRBV5-4 and TRBJ2-7, with a tentative D call TRBD1 (5 bases). In germline, CDR1 is SGHNT, CDR2 YYREEE (reference sequence). The CDR3 contains 14 residues. Trimming took off 1 base at V and 6 bases at J, with 14 bases between the two ends. CDR3: CASSLSQARGEQYF. CDR3 nucleotide sequence: TGTGCCAGCAGCTTGAGCCAGGCTAGGGGCGAGCAGTACTTC. Based on the CDR3 plus reference TRBV5-4 and TRBJ2-7, the full variable domain is ETGVTQSPTHLIKTRGQQVTLRCSSQSGHNTVSWYQQALGQGPQFIFQYYREEENGRGNFPPRFSGLQFPNYSSELNVNALELDDSALYLCASSLSQARGEQYFGPGTRLTVT.

The rearrangement links TRBV7-6 to TRBJ1-2, with D possibly matching TRBD1 (6 bases). Trimming left V 1 base short and J 0 bases short, with 12 bases between. The CDR3 extends over 16 amino acids. Germline assignment: CDR1 SGHVS and CDR2 FNYEAQ. CDR3 loop: CASSLGISGANYGYTF. The CDR3 DNA reads TGTGCCAGCAGCTTAGGGATTTCAGGGGCTAACTATGGCTACACCTTC.

The chain is built from TRBV11-2 and TRBJ2-1; 9 positions agree with TRBD1. V gave up 5 bases and J gave up 5 bases; unmatched junction bases: 4. This CDR3 spans 14 amino acids. Germline V gives CDR1 SGHAT, CDR2 FQNNGV. CDR3 residues: CASSKTGGNNEQFF. As DNA, the CDR3 is TGTGCCAGCAGCAAGACAGGGGGGAACAATGAGCAGTTCTTC.

V gene TRBV10-2 combines with J gene TRBJ2-1; D is undetermined. The CDR3 length is 13 residues. Germline loops: CDR1 WSHSY, CDR2 SAAADI. V shed 3 bases and J shed 7 bases, with 10 bases lying between them. In DNA, the CDR3 is TGCGCCAGCAGTGATCCTCAGGTAAATGAGCAGTTCTTC. Residues: CASSDPQVNEQFF.

The V and J genes are TRBV11-2 and TRBJ2-7; D is possibly TRBD2 (5 bases). Germline CDR1 SGHAT, CDR2 FQNNGV. The CDR3 spans 15 residues. The V and J ends lost 5 bases and 2 bases respectively, with 16 bases between them. Here the CDR3 DNA reads TGTGCCAGCAGCCGACCCGGGGATGGGACCTACGAGCAGTACTTC. Its protein is CASSRPGDGTYEQYF.

The V and J genes are TRBV5-4 and TRBJ2-2, with 11 nucleotides matching TRBD2. The CDR3 sequence is 15 residues long. CDR1 and CDR2 from the germline V gene are SGHNT and YYREEE (reference sequence). Trimming at V came to 4 bases and at J to 5 bases, leaving 4 bases not matched to a gene. The CDR3 nucleotides are TGTGCCAGCAGCCCTCCTAGCGGGAGGACCGGGGAGCTGTTTTTT. Encoded protein: CASSPPSGRTGELFF.

The chain joins TRBV4-1 to TRBJ2-7; D may match TRBD1 or TRBD2 (6 bases each). There are 17 residues in the CDR3. V gave up 0 bases and J gave up 3 bases, with 18 bases separating them. CDR1 MGHRA and CDR2 YSYEKL come from the germline V gene. DNA of the CDR3: TGCGCCAGCAGCCAAGATCGAGGGGGGATAGGCTACTACGAGCAGTACTTC. This sequence encodes CASSQDRGGIGYYEQYF.

The chain combines TRBV19 with TRBJ2-7; possible D gene TRBD1, 5 bases. Trimming stripped 3 bases from V and 5 bases from J, with 11 bases between. The CDR3 spans 13 residues. CDR1 and CDR2 (germline): LNHDA, SQIVND (reference sequence). DNA of the CDR3: TGTGCCAGTAGTATGATCCAGGGCAACGAGCAGTACTTC. It is translated as CASSMIQGNEQYF. The full variable domain, with the rest looked up from reference TRBV19 and TRBJ2-7, is DGGITQSPKYLFRKEGQNVTLSCEQNLNHDAMYWYRQDPGQGLRLIYYSQIVNDFQKGDIAEGYSVSREKKESFPLTVTSAQKNPTAFYLCASSMIQGNEQYFGPGTRLTVT.

The rearrangement joins TRBV12-2 to TRBJ2-7; the table names TRBD1, a call not compared with the DNA. TRBV12-2 is an annotated pseudogene. There are 19 residues in the CDR3. The CDR3 is CASRLPDRDRGRGAYEQYF. Here the CDR3 DNA reads TGTGCAAGTCGCTTACCCGACAGGGATAGGGGGAGAGGCGCCTACGAGCAGTACTTC.

The chain joins TRBV27 to TRBJ1-1, with no clear D. Germline V gives CDR1 MNHEY, CDR2 SMNVEV (reference sequence). The CDR3 extends over 14 amino acids. Trimming stripped 5 bases from V and 1 base from J, with 11 bases between. In DNA form, the CDR3 reads TGTGCCAGCAGTCGCCTTGGAGCGAACACTGAAGCTTTCTTT. It specifies CASSRLGANTEAFF.

V gene TRBV4-1 combines with J gene TRBJ2-2, with 8 bases identical to TRBD1. The V gene end was trimmed by 5 bases and the J gene end by 0 bases; junction bases not matched to a gene: 8. The CDR3 totals 17 residues. From germline, CDR1 is MGHRA and CDR2 YSYEKL. As DNA, the CDR3 is TGCGCCAGCAGCTACCGAGGGACAGGTTCGAACACCGGGGAGCTGTTTTTT. It encodes CASSYRGTGSNTGELFF.